The subject of this entry is one TCR beta chain. This clone was recorded only once. No antigen is known for it. Base-call qualities are not available, and no considerably larger clone is one nucleotide away. TCR CDR3 regions were amplified from genomic DNA by multiplex PCR using the deep immunoSEQ assay. Extracted genomic DNA from each cell subset was distributed evenly across all wells of several immunoSEQ 96-well plates, and each plate was treated as a replicate. For unsorted PBMC, approximately 0.3 ug of genomic DNA, equivalent to around 30,000 T cell genomes, went into each replicate PCR. Genomic DNA from unsorted PBMC was sequenced over ten immunoSEQ deep assay plates. Purified libraries were measured with a Qubit 3.0 fluorometer, size-checked on a Bioanalyzer 2100, and measured again with the KAPA Library Quantification kit. Every immunoSEQ 96-well plate was sequenced on a dedicated single-read 150-cycle Illumina NextSeq 550 flow cell. The original pipeline was this. Because the immunoSEQ output included only junctional sequences and no quality scores, the filtering could not be the same as the filtering used for full-length reads. Sequences were annotated with PyIR, a Python wrapper for IgBLAST v1.9, using IMGT germline references to assign V/J genes and CDR3. Reads were filtered out if the reads had weak V/J assignments (E-value above 1e-6), no CDR3, stop codons, out-of-frame junctions, or ambiguous translated residues. V3J clonotypes were defined as sequences sharing the same inferred V gene, J gene, and CDR3 amino acid sequence. To compute the percentage overlap between repertoires, the number of shared unique clonotypes was divided by the size of the smaller repertoire. Repertoire richness was assessed with RTK rarefaction, the Chao1 estimator, and Recon v2.1 estimates of unobserved clonotypes. TCRdb took this table from immuneACCESS and kept in-frame rearrangements with V and J called. Such tables lack part of the clones; where checked against another copy, unresolved V genes explain under half of the gap, and the rest is unexplained. Clone size and V and J calls were adopted from that table, with D and trimming inferred from the DNA. Present in this sample are about 480,000 clones, approximately 85% of which were seen just once. 10% to 15% of the sample comes from the top ten.

Here V drops 0 bases and J drops 5 bases, and the junction holds 4 bases not matched to any gene. The germline V gene encodes CDR1 SGHDT and CDR2 YYEEEE. The CDR3 has 17 amino acids, counting the end cysteine and phenylalanine. The kept DNA is CDR3 alone, 51 bases in frame from the first base. This sample is part of a study of shared clonotypes between healthy human individuals (dated by TCRdb to the early 2020s). Notes on the research overall: The cohort included three men and a couple of women between 18 and 49 years of age. The study deeply sequenced blood TCR repertoires of about five healthy adults to estimate repertoire size and the extent of clonotype sharing between individuals. Leukapheresis yielded between about 0.94 and 10 billion PBMCs per donor. To increase sequencing depth and limit assay-specific biases, TCR repertoire library preparation and sequencing were carried out by different laboratories using diverse techniques. Study-wide conclusions, independent of this receptor: The genetic and exposure-history diversity represented was limited by the small number of donors. Based on pairwise subsampling, the degree of clonotype sharing among donors was expected to be affected by sequencing depth. Sampling was restricted to blood, and TCR repertoires in tissue are likely to differ from TCR repertoires in blood.

The donors were healthy, HIV-negative adults who had no recently reported acute infections or vaccinations. All donors were Caucasian adults living in Nashville, Tennessee, USA. For unsorted samples, about 90 million PBMCs were counted and genomic DNA was extracted with the QIAamp DNA Blood Mini kit. After blood collection by leukapheresis, PBMCs were isolated using Ficoll-Histopaque density gradient centrifugation and then cryopreserved in the vapor phase of liquid nitrogen. The TCR sequence derives from a middle-aged woman in good health. Some clones in this sample may be carry-over from other donors' samples. Sequencing was done on a sample of PBMCs. This chain joins TRBV5-6 to TRBJ2-1; TRBD2 matches 14 bases in the middle. The CDR3 corresponds to CASSLAGLAGVNNEQFF. The DNA sequence is TGTGCCAGCAGCTTGGCGGGACTAGCGGGAGTAAACAATGAGCAGTTCTTC.